This T cell receptor beta chain was captured by sequencing in a study of T-cell memory formation after mild COVID-19. Study-wide findings and caveats: Clones shrinking between day 15 and 85 showed a balanced CD4/CD8 split, and those that grew later tilted toward CD4+.

Worth noting for this clonotype: The antigen is undetermined.

TCRdb reanalysed the 5' RACE reads using MiXCR and keeps one entry per CDR3 protein. Of about 340,000 distinct CDR3 sequences listed, approximately 13% are singletons. The CDR3 has 14 residues. V was pared by 4 bases and J by 1 base, with 11 bases between. Germline V gene lookup returns CDR1 SGHKS and CDR2 YYEKEE (reference sequence). Sequenced material: PBMCs or a T cell subset sorted from them (not recorded which). This sequence joins TRBV5-5 and TRBJ1-1; D unresolved. This sequence was found in a man aged 18 to 35 who had mild COVID-19 (a few samples of this study predate the infection). Cell type and time point are not known. The CDR3 is CASSDGLRNTEAFF. For the CDR3, the DNA is TGTGCCAGCAGCGACGGGCTCAGGAACACTGAAGCTTTCTTT.